The rows below give T cell receptor beta chains drawn from one sample of a study of identical twins. TCRdb itself ran the 5' RACE reads through MiXCR, one entry per CDR3 protein. The sample holds 220,000 or so distinct CDR3 sequences, approximately 7% seen once. The sample also formed part of further work on yellow fever vaccine responses in identical twins.

The sample consisted of memory (CD45RO+) T cells sorted from blood. These receptors were collected from a woman younger than 35 in good health. The CDR3 runs from the conserved cysteine through the conserved F or W. The order of the fields is V gene, J gene, clone size, D gene, CDR3 protein, CDR3 DNA. The D gene is left open where the match is weak. The size entry is marked missing in some rows and otherwise reads once, few, many or a size class.

TRBV2	TRBJ2-3	few	-	CASIRGDTQYF	TGTGCCAGCATTAGGGGAGATACGCAGTATTTT
TRBV11-2	TRBJ1-6	few	TRBD1	CASSLVGGSGGWYSPLHF	TGTGCCAGCAGCTTAGTAGGGGGGTCAGGGGGCTGGTATTCACCCCTCCACTTT
TRBV3-1	TRBJ1-1	-	TRBD1	CASSQDLRQGRTEAFF	TGTGCCAGCAGCCAAGACCTACGACAGGGTCGAACTGAAGCTTTCTTT
TRBV6-1	TRBJ1-5	-	TRBD1	CASSGTGIHYSNQPQHF	TGTGCCAGCAGTGGGACAGGCATACATTATAGCAATCAGCCCCAGCATTTT
TRBV12-3/TRBV12-4	TRBJ1-4	many	-	CASSLLEEKLFF	TGTGCCAGCAGTTTGTTGGAGGAAAAACTGTTTTTT
TRBV20-1	TRBJ1-1	few	TRBD1	CSAPLRGGMNTEAFF	TGCAGTGCCCCACTCCGAGGGGGCATGAACACTGAAGCTTTCTTT
TRBV12-3/TRBV12-4	TRBJ2-6	-	TRBD1	CASSLDRGSGANVLTF	TGTGCCAGCAGTTTAGACAGGGGGTCTGGGGCCAACGTCCTGACTTTC
TRBV5-1	TRBJ1-1	many	TRBD1	CASSLDLDREAFF	TGCGCCAGCAGCTTGGATCTGGACAGGGAAGCTTTCTTT
TRBV7-9	TRBJ2-6	-	-	CASSLAGVGANVLTF	TGTGCCAGCAGCTTAGCAGGGGTCGGGGCCAACGTCCTGACTTTC
TRBV3-1	TRBJ1-1	many	-	CASSRTTTNTEAFF	TGTGCCAGCAGCCGGACAACTACGAACACTGAAGCTTTCTTT
TRBV28	TRBJ1-5	few	TRBD1	CASRGRDRYNQPQHF	TGTGCCAGCAGGGGCCGGGACAGATACAATCAGCCCCAGCATTTT
TRBV10-3	TRBJ1-2	few	TRBD1	CAISEGQGAYGYTF	TGTGCCATCAGCGAGGGACAGGGCGCCTATGGCTACACCTTC
TRBV12-3/TRBV12-4	TRBJ2-3	-	TRBD2	CASSFKLAGGQTDTQYF	TGTGCCAGCAGTTTTAAACTAGCGGGAGGGCAGACAGATACGCAGTATTTT
TRBV20-1	TRBJ1-1	-	TRBD1	CSHRDRRTMNTEAFF	TGCAGCCACCGGGACAGGAGGACCATGAACACTGAAGCTTTCTTT
TRBV27	TRBJ2-3	-	TRBD2	CASSLRGRGLASSTDTQYF	TGTGCCAGCAGTTTAAGGGGGCGAGGACTAGCGAGTAGCACAGATACGCAGTATTTT
TRBV7-9	TRBJ2-5	-	TRBD1	CASSLRTGQETQYF	TGTGCCAGCAGCTTACGGACAGGACAAGAGACCCAGTACTTC
TRBV5-5	TRBJ1-6	few	TRBD1	CASSRDSQNSPLHF	TGTGCCAGCAGCCGGGACAGCCAAAATTCACCCCTCCACTTT
TRBV3-1	TRBJ1-2	few	-	CASSYGGGDRGYGYTF	TGTGCCAGCAGCTACGGTGGGGGGGACCGCGGATATGGCTACACCTTC
TRBV29-1	TRBJ1-3	-	TRBD1	CSVGDRAWGNTIYF	TGCAGCGTGGGAGACAGGGCGTGGGGAAACACCATATATTTT
TRBV5-1	TRBJ2-4	many	TRBD1	CASSTQPVDRAGLTAKNIQYF	TGCGCCAGCAGCACCCAGCCGGTAGACAGGGCGGGCCTGACAGCCAAAAACATTCAGTACTTC
TRBV5-1	TRBJ1-1	-	-	CASSLQDTEAFF	TGCGCCAGCAGCTTACAGGACACTGAAGCTTTCTTT
TRBV20-1	TRBJ2-2	-	-	CSASILNTGELFF	TGCAGTGCTAGTATACTGAACACCGGGGAGCTGTTTTTT
TRBV10-3	TRBJ2-3	few	-	CATQGGLGTDTQYF	TGTGCCACTCAAGGGGGGCTAGGGACAGATACGCAGTATTTT
TRBV10-3	TRBJ1-1	many	-	CAIWAGMNTEAFF	TGTGCCATCTGGGCAGGTATGAACACTGAAGCTTTCTTT
TRBV20-1	TRBJ2-3	-	TRBD2	CSASGGGALDTQYF	TGCAGTGCTAGCGGCGGGGGGGCCTTAGATACGCAGTATTTT
TRBV6-5	TRBJ1-1	many	-	CASSYTGNTEAFF	TGCGCCAGCAGCTACACAGGGAACACTGAAGCTTTCTTT
TRBV18	TRBJ2-3	-	TRBD1	CASSEILRDRGTDTQYF	TGTGCCAGCTCAGAGATCCTCCGGGACAGGGGCACAGATACGCAGTATTTT
TRBV7-9	TRBJ2-5	few	TRBD2	CASSLARGAETQYF	TGTGCCAGCAGCTTAGCGCGGGGGGCAGAGACCCAGTACTTC
TRBV4-1	TRBJ1-1	few	-	CASSPRGAGTEAFF	TGCGCCAGCAGCCCCCGGGGGGCTGGCACTGAAGCTTTCTTT
TRBV4-2	TRBJ2-3	few	TRBD2	CASSHVMTGRAEHTQYF	TGTGCCAGCAGCCACGTAATGACCGGGAGGGCCGAACATACGCAGTATTTT
TRBV6-2/TRBV6-3	TRBJ1-3	-	-	CASTPGPGNTIYF	TGTGCCAGCACTCCGGGGCCCGGAAACACCATATATTTT
TRBV27	TRBJ2-1	-	-	CASSLGRGRLEGFNEQFF	TGTGCCAGCAGTTTAGGCCGGGGAAGGCTAGAGGGGTTCAATGAGCAGTTCTTC
TRBV18	TRBJ2-1	-	TRBD1	CASSPPKGANWYEQFF	TGTGCCAGCTCACCACCGAAGGGGGCGAATTGGTATGAGCAGTTCTTC
TRBV5-1	TRBJ2-3	-	-	CASSLEGRGPDTQYF	TGCGCCAGCAGCTTGGAAGGCAGGGGCCCAGATACGCAGTATTTT
TRBV5-1	TRBJ2-2	-	-	CASSSVGSRQSTGELFF	TGCGCCAGCAGCTCAGTAGGTAGTCGACAGTCGACCGGGGAGCTGTTTTTT
TRBV29-1	TRBJ1-1	-	TRBD1	CSAGQGVDTEAFF	TGCAGCGCCGGACAGGGAGTAGACACTGAAGCTTTCTTT
TRBV20-1	TRBJ1-5	-	TRBD1	CSARRTGALNQPQHF	TGCAGTGCTAGAAGAACAGGGGCCCTCAATCAGCCCCAGCATTTT
TRBV7-8	TRBJ1-1	many	-	CASSHNTQGDKAFF	TGTGCCAGCAGCCACAACACCCAGGGAGATAAGGCTTTCTTT
TRBV5-1	TRBJ2-3	many	TRBD2	CASSPLAGLTDTQYF	TGCGCCAGCAGTCCGCTAGCGGGGCTCACAGATACGCAGTATTTT
TRBV6-1	TRBJ1-2	-	TRBD1	CASSDWTGPNYGYTF	TGTGCCAGCAGTGATTGGACAGGGCCCAACTATGGCTACACCTTC
TRBV20-1	TRBJ2-5	few	-	CSVTGQQETQYF	TGCAGTGTGACCGGACAGCAAGAGACCCAGTACTTC
TRBV15	TRBJ1-6	few	-	CATSTDLNSPLHF	TGTGCCACCAGCACCGACCTTAATTCACCCCTCCACTTT
TRBV12-3/TRBV12-4	TRBJ1-1	few	-	CASTPSRGNTEAFF	TGTGCCAGCACCCCGTCTCGGGGGAACACTGAAGCTTTCTTT
TRBV12-3/TRBV12-4	TRBJ2-1	many	-	CASRPKGVHEQFF	TGTGCCAGCAGACCAAAGGGCGTCCATGAGCAGTTCTTC
TRBV5-1	TRBJ2-5	many	-	CASSSGRGSETQYF	TGCGCCAGCAGCAGTGGTAGGGGGTCGGAGACCCAGTACTTC
TRBV28	TRBJ2-1	-	-	CASSLGGRGAYNEQFF	TGTGCCAGCAGTTTAGGGGGAAGGGGGGCTTACAATGAGCAGTTCTTC
TRBV6-5	TRBJ1-5	many	TRBD1	CASSSPTGGDQPQHF	TGTGCCAGCAGTTCCCCGACAGGGGGGGATCAGCCCCAGCATTTT
TRBV5-1	TRBJ2-3	-	-	CASSFGTGTSTDTQYF	TGCGCCAGCAGCTTCGGCACAGGAACTAGCACAGATACGCAGTATTTT
TRBV29-1	TRBJ1-4	many	-	CSFRQANEKLFF	TGCAGCTTCCGTCAGGCTAATGAAAAACTGTTTTTT
TRBV28	TRBJ2-5	many	-	CASSSLRTAQETQYF	TGTGCCAGCAGTTCCCTTCGGACAGCCCAAGAGACCCAGTACTTC
TRBV10-3	TRBJ2-1	many	TRBD2	CAIQASGGYNEQFF	TGTGCCATCCAGGCTAGCGGGGGTTACAATGAGCAGTTCTTC